These 32 T cell receptor beta chains share one sample of origin, sequenced in a study of blood T cell repertoires in COVID-19. Profiling relied on immunoSEQ multiplex PCR, and the TCRdb table lists in-frame clones only, not all of them. The sample lists 75,000 to 100,000 clones, about 89% occurring once. The sample taken for sequencing was peripheral blood. Receptors originate from a human donor in a cohort sampled during active COVID-19.

The rearrangement uses TRBV3-1 (or the pseudogene TRBV3-2) and TRBJ1-5; 9 nucleotides agree with TRBD1. Germline V gives CDR1 LGHDT, CDR2 YNNKEL (reference sequence). V was pared by 4 bases and J by 0 bases, with 1 base of the junction left unmatched. The CDR3 has 15 amino acids. Here the CDR3 DNA reads TGTGCCAGCAGCCCACAGGGGGCTAGCAATCAGCCCCAGCATTTT. This encodes CASSPQGASNQPQHF.

The gene calls are TRBV6-4 and TRBJ2-1; TRBD2 aligns across 10 bases. The ends lost 3 bases at V and 6 bases at J; junction bases unmatched: 11. Germline V gene lookup returns CDR1 MRHNA and CDR2 SNTAGT. The CDR3 sequence is 17 residues long. CDR3 in DNA: TGTGCCAGCAGTGATTCCCTGACTAGCGGGCCACTCAATGAGCAGTTCTTC. Translation gives CASSDSLTSGPLNEQFF.

The rearrangement uses TRBV6-5 and TRBJ1-1; 8 nucleotides line up with TRBD1. This CDR3 region has 13 residues. V lost 8 bases and J lost 0; bases outside the gene matches: 2. Germline CDR1 is MNHEY and CDR2 is SVGAGI. The chain's CDR3 is CASHRGVNTEAFF. CDR3 bases: TGTGCCAGCCACAGGGGGGTGAACACTGAAGCTTTCTTT.

The chain recombines TRBV5-1 with TRBJ1-3; D not certain. Trimming shortened V by 0 bases and J by 1 base, and 14 bases separated the two germline ends. The CDR3 loop spans 17 amino acids. The germline V gene has CDR1 SGHRS and CDR2 YFSETQ. The CDR3 DNA reads as TGCGCCAGCAGCTTGGGAATGGACTCTTTTTCTGGAAACACCATATATTTT. Its protein product is CASSLGMDSFSGNTIYF.

J is TRBJ2-7 and V is TRBV11-2; tentative D call: TRBD2 (6 bases). The CDR3 runs to 13 residues. Germline V gene lookup returns CDR1 SGHAT and CDR2 FQNNGV. Trimming removed 5 bases at V and 3 bases at J, with 11 bases between. The DNA for the CDR3 is TGTGCCAGCAGCCAGGGACTTAGCTACGAGCAGTACTTC. Translation: CASSQGLSYEQYF.

The chain links TRBV11-1 to TRBJ2-3, with a tentative D call TRBD2 (6 bases). With 3 bases removed from V and 1 base from J, the gap between germline ends came to 8 bases. The CDR3 sequence is 14 residues long. The germline CDR1 and CDR2 sequences are SGHAT and FQDESV (reference sequence). Here the CDR3 reads CASSLGTGTDTQYF. The CDR3 bases are TGTGCCAGCAGCTTGGGGACTGGCACAGATACGCAGTATTTT.

This clone came up a few times. This chain connects TRBV6-6 to TRBJ2-5, with D hard to call. This CDR3 region has 14 residues. Trimming cost V 0 bases and J 11 bases, with 16 bases left between them. The germline gives CDR1 MNHNY, CDR2 SVGAGI (reference sequence). CDR3 coding DNA: TGTGCCAGCAGTTACTCGAGGTCGAGGATGGGTCAGTACTTC. It translates to CASSYSRSRMGQYF.

This rearrangement joins TRBV3-1 (or the pseudogene TRBV3-2) to TRBJ2-7; the match to TRBD1 covers 11 bases. With V trimmed by 2 bases and J by 10 bases, 13 bases remained unmatched. Germline loops: CDR1 LGHDT, CDR2 YNNKEL (reference sequence). The CDR3 has 16 amino acids. CDR3 bases: TGTGCCAGCAGCCAAAACGCCGGGACAGGGGGTTTGAATCAGTACTTC. It codes for CASSQNAGTGGLNQYF.

The table lists this clone with a few counts. The CDR3 DNA reads TGTGCCAGTAGTATTCCGGTTGAGGGACTAGCGGGACCAGATACGCAGTATTTT. Its protein product is CASSIPVEGLAGPDTQYF. This sequence joins TRBV19 and TRBJ2-3; TRBD2 matches 13 bases. The CDR3 is 18 residues long. The ends lost 3 bases at V and 4 bases at J; junction bases unmatched: 10. Germline CDR1 reads LNHDA; CDR2 reads SQIVND (reference sequence). Together with reference TRBV19 and TRBJ2-3, the CDR3 gives the full variable domain: DGGITQSPKYLFRKEGQNVTLSCEQNLNHDAMYWYRQDPGQGLRLIYYSQIVNDFQKGDIAEGYSVSREKKESFPLTVTSAQKNPTAFYLCASSIPVEGLAGPDTQYFGPGTRLTVL.

This clone was recorded only once. V is TRBV7-2 and J is TRBJ2-1; tentatively, D is TRBD2 (6 bases). The CDR3 is 16 amino acids. Germline V lookup: CDR1 SGHTA, CDR2 FQGNSA. Between the trimmed V and J ends, which lost 5 bases and 4 bases, there was a span of 18 bases. This chain's CDR3 is CASSAQAGNQYNEQFF. The CDR3 bases are TGTGCCAGCAGCGCCCAAGCGGGCAATCAATACAATGAGCAGTTCTTC.

The CDR3 DNA reads TGTGCCAGCAGTCCGTACGGGACAGGGGGTAACTATGGCTACACCTTC. It specifies CASSPYGTGGNYGYTF. This sequence joins TRBV2 and TRBJ1-2; TRBD1 aligns across 11 bases. Germline V gene sequence: CDR1 SNHLY, CDR2 FYNNEI. V was pared by 5 bases and J by 1 base, with 6 bases of the junction left unmatched. The CDR3 consists of 16 residues. Drawing the rest from reference TRBV2 and TRBJ1-2, the complete variable domain is EPEVTQTPSHQVTQMGQEVILRCVPISNHLYFYWYRQILGQKVEFLVSFYNNEISEKSEIFDDQFSVERPDGSNFTLKIRSTKLEDSAMYFCASSPYGTGGNYGYTFGSGTRLTVV.

The chain combines TRBV7-3 with TRBJ2-1; 10 bases are shared with TRBD2. Germline V lookup: CDR1 SGHTA, CDR2 FQGTGA. Trimming removed 1 base from V and 7 bases from J; junction bases left unmatched: 10. The CDR3 is made up of 17 amino acids. In nucleotides, the CDR3 is TGTGCCAGCAGCTTAAAAGGCGCTAGCGGGAGTGAAAATGAGCAGTTCTTC. This encodes CASSLKGASGSENEQFF.

The chain uses TRBV6-5 and TRBJ2-7, with D possibly matching TRBD2 (7 bases). Trimming left V 10 bases short and J 5 bases short, with 21 bases between. CDR1 and CDR2 (germline): MNHEY, SVGAGI. There are 14 residues in the CDR3. This chain's CDR3 is CATRGGENRDEQYF. CDR3 coding DNA: TGTGCCACGCGAGGGGGGGAGAACAGGGACGAGCAGTACTTC.

This chain joins TRBV24-1 and TRBJ2-1, with 7 nucleotides matching TRBD1. CDR1 and CDR2 (germline): KGHDR, SFDVKD. V lost 4 bases to trimming and J lost 9 bases; unmatched junction nucleotides: 17. The CDR3 totals 17 residues. The CDR3 reads CATSDFRQGSGVTEQFF. Here the CDR3 DNA reads TGTGCCACCAGTGACTTCCGACAGGGAAGCGGTGTAACTGAGCAGTTCTTC.

The sample holds a few counts of this clone. V usage is TRBV11-1 and J usage is TRBJ2-7; possible D gene TRBD2, 5 bases. Germline values: CDR1 SGHAT, CDR2 FQDESV (reference sequence). Trimming removed 1 base from V and 3 bases from J, with 10 bases in between. This CDR3 is built from 14 residues. The CDR3 loop is CASSLEEAYYEQYF. CDR3 bases: TGTGCCAGCAGCTTAGAGGAGGCTTACTACGAGCAGTACTTC.

A word on this clone: At one of its ends the junction is not consistent with the germline gene, which may arise from a read error. This sequence joins TRBV7-7 and TRBJ2-3, with a weak D call TRBD2 (5 bases). Germline loops: CDR1 SSHAT, CDR2 FNYEAQ (reference sequence). The CDR3 runs to 16 residues. The CDR3 nucleotides are TGTGCTAGCAGCTTAAGTGGAGGACTCTCCACAGATACGCAGTATTTT. It is translated as CASSLSGGLSTDTQYF.

The V gene is TRBV6-6, the J gene TRBJ2-7; a possible D gene is TRBD2 (5 bases). Germline V lookup: CDR1 MNHNY, CDR2 SVGAGI (reference sequence). The CDR3 is 12 residues long. V gave up 5 bases and J gave up 3 bases, with 8 bases separating them. The CDR3 DNA reads as TGTGCCAGCAGTCTTGAGGGCTACGAGCAGTACTTC. Protein sequence: CASSLEGYEQYF.

The rearrangement joins TRBV7-3 to TRBJ2-5; D remains ambiguous. Per germline, CDR1 SGHTA and CDR2 FQGTGA. This CDR3 comprises 13 residues. Trimming left V 5 bases short and J 5 bases short, with 12 bases between. DNA for the CDR3: TGTGCCAGCAGCGCAGATGGTTGGGAGACCCAGTACTTC. It codes for CASSADGWETQYF. The entire variable domain, with the rest obtained from reference TRBV7-3 and TRBJ2-5, is as follows: GAGVSQTPSNKVTEKGKYVELRCDPISGHTALYWYRQSLGQGPEFLIYFQGTGAADDSGLPNDRFFAVRPEGSVSTLKIQRTERGDSAVYLCASSADGWETQYFGPGTRLLVL.

The J gene is TRBJ2-5, the V gene TRBV7-3; tentative D call: TRBD1 (6 bases). The CDR3 covers 15 residues. Germline assignment: CDR1 SGHTA and CDR2 FQGTGA. Trimming stripped 4 bases from V and 5 bases from J, with 17 bases between. The CDR3 is CASSSSGLRGETQYF. In DNA, the CDR3 is TGTGCCAGCAGCTCGTCCGGGCTGAGGGGGGAGACCCAGTACTTC.

The CDR3 region is CASSLDAAGNSPLHF. The CDR3 DNA is TGTGCCAGCAGCTTGGACGCAGCGGGGAATTCACCCCTCCACTTT. The V and J genes are TRBV5-4 and TRBJ1-6; no firm D call. The V end was cut by 0 bases, the J end by 7 bases, with 11 bases between. Germline CDR1 SGHNT, CDR2 YYREEE (reference sequence). The length of the CDR3 is 15 residues.

Details on this clone: Other DNA sequences in this sample translate to the same CDR3. This chain joins TRBV19 and TRBJ1-5; 8 nucleotides agree with TRBD1. CDR3 size: 14 residues. CDR1 is LNHDA and CDR2 is SQIVND in the germline V gene (reference sequence). The ends lost 6 bases at V and 2 bases at J; junction bases unmatched: 3. Here the CDR3 reads CASSQTGGNQPQHF. CDR3 sequence (DNA): TGTGCCAGTAGCCAGACAGGGGGCAATCAGCCCCAGCATTTT.

The chain recombines TRBV7-9 with TRBJ1-3, with D possibly TRBD1 on 6 matching bases. Trimming stripped 8 bases from V and 3 bases from J, with 14 bases between. The CDR3 extends over 14 amino acids. CDR1 is SEHNR and CDR2 is FQNEAQ in the germline V gene (reference sequence). In nucleotides, the CDR3 is TGTGCCAGCGCGGAACAGGGAATTGGAAACACCATATATTTT. It yields the protein CASAEQGIGNTIYF.

The chain is built from TRBV6-5 and TRBJ2-7, with 11 bases matching TRBD1. Trimming at V came to 6 bases and at J to 3 bases, leaving 7 bases not matched to a gene. The CDR3 totals 15 residues. Germline V gives CDR1 MNHEY, CDR2 SVGAGI. Here the CDR3 DNA reads TGTGCCAGCAGGAGGTCCGGGACAGGGGGCTACGAGCAGTACTTC. This codes for CASRRSGTGGYEQYF.

This clone was seen a few times. The rearrangement joins TRBV9 to TRBJ2-7, with D perhaps matching TRBD2 (5 bases). V lost 0 bases and J 0 bases, leaving 10 bases between the germline ends. The CDR3 has 15 residues. The germline gives CDR1 SGDLS, CDR2 YYNGEE. CDR3 in amino acids: CASSVAMGSSYEQYF. The CDR3 DNA is TGTGCCAGCAGCGTAGCAATGGGGAGCTCCTACGAGCAGTACTTC.

The chain has TRBV10-3 and TRBJ2-3; D unresolved. The CDR3 covers 12 residues. Trimming shortened V by 1 base and J by 6 bases, and 5 bases separated the two germline ends. Germline loops: CDR1 ENHRY, CDR2 SYGVKD. CDR3 sequence: CAISELSDTQYF. CDR3 coding DNA: TGTGCCATCAGTGAGTTGAGTGATACGCAGTATTTT.

The J gene is TRBJ2-7, the V gene TRBV9; perhaps TRBD1 as D (5 bases). V lost 3 bases, J lost 0 bases, and 16 bases lay in between. This CDR3 is built from 16 residues. CDR1 and CDR2 (germline): SGDLS, YYNGEE. The CDR3 region is CASSAGPGPVSYEQYF. The CDR3, as DNA: TGTGCCAGCAGCGCAGGACCAGGGCCCGTCTCCTACGAGCAGTACTTC.

The rearrangement uses TRBV7-3 and TRBJ2-7; D is perhaps TRBD2 (5 bases). V was cut by 1 base and J by 2 bases, with 12 bases left in between. Germline lookup yields CDR1 SGHTA and CDR2 FQGTGA. This CDR3 has 15 residues. Here the CDR3 reads CASSLMRVGTYEQYF. The CDR3 nucleotides read TGTGCCAGCAGCTTAATGCGGGTTGGGACCTACGAGCAGTACTTC.

The V and J genes are TRBV10-3 and TRBJ2-7; TRBD2 matches 11 bases. The germline CDR1 and CDR2 sequences are ENHRY and SYGVKD. This CDR3 comprises 14 residues. Trimming at V came to 2 bases and at J to 3 bases, leaving 0 bases not matched to a gene. The CDR3: CAISETSGSYEQYF. CDR3 coding DNA: TGTGCCATCAGTGAGACTAGCGGGAGCTACGAGCAGTACTTC.

V usage is TRBV6-5 and J usage is TRBJ2-3; D might be TRBD2 (6 bases). The CDR3 sequence is 14 residues long. Trimming pared 5 bases from V and 2 bases from J, leaving 11 bases between. The germline CDR1 and CDR2 sequences are MNHEY and SVGAGI. The DNA for the CDR3 is TGTGCCAGCAGTCTGGGACTTTACACAGATACGCAGTATTTT. This gives the protein CASSLGLYTDTQYF.

The chain has TRBV3-1 (or the pseudogene TRBV3-2) and TRBJ1-1; weak D call: TRBD1 (6 bases). Germline CDR1 reads LGHDT; CDR2 reads YNNKEL (reference sequence). The CDR3 consists of 14 residues. V was shortened by 0 bases and J by 5 bases, with 10 bases between the two germline ends. The CDR3 sequence is CASSQDRGGTEAFF. The CDR3 nucleotides read TGTGCCAGCAGCCAAGACAGGGGAGGGACTGAAGCTTTCTTT.

The chain is built from TRBV13 and TRBJ2-7; D may be TRBD1 (6 bases). The CDR3 runs 14 residues. Trimming cost V 5 bases and J 4 bases, with 15 bases left between them. Germline V gene data show CDR1 as PRHDT and CDR2 as FYEKMQ (reference sequence). The CDR3 reads CASSDGDTSYEQYF. The CDR3 DNA is TGTGCCAGCAGCGACGGGGACACCTCTTACGAGCAGTACTTC.

This chain links TRBV5-1 with TRBJ1-1; TRBD1 agrees at 7 bases. Germline V CDR1 and CDR2: SGHRS, YFSETQ. The CDR3 is made up of 16 amino acids. The V and J ends lost 1 base and 0 bases, in that order; junction bases with no gene match: 6. The chain's CDR3 is CASSLRQGPMNTEAFF. The CDR3 DNA follows: TGCGCCAGCAGCTTGAGACAGGGCCCAATGAACACTGAAGCTTTCTTT.